One T cell receptor (beta chain) is described in this entry. There are 12 residues in the CDR3. Per the germline V gene, CDR1 is SEHNR and CDR2 is FQNEAQ (reference sequence). V lost 5 bases to trimming and J lost 8 bases, with 12 bases between them. Study processing details: It was from reference gene primer amplification that nucleated cell counts were estimated. Clones were sequenced by immunoSEQ multiplex PCR, and TCRdb holds only the in-frame ones, with some missing. V, J and clone size are those of that table, while D and trimming were read from the DNA. The data contain a few hundred thousand clones, around 90% of them seen just once; the ten biggest clones take up roughly 2.2%. This sample was included in a study of blood T cell repertoires in COVID-19. Study-level background: There were acute and convalescent COVID-19 samples, and they came from the United States, Italy and Spain. T cells, B-cell-depleted T cells, or PBMCs supplied cDNA or gDNA.

The V gene is TRBV7-9, the J gene TRBJ1-1; tentative D call: TRBD1 (5 bases). Sequenced material: peripheral blood. This sequence originates from a man aged 50 to 60 with acute or convalescent COVID-19. The CDR3 protein is CASSPAGREAFF. CDR3 sequence (DNA): TGTGCCAGCAGCCCGGCGGGACGAGAAGCTTTCTTT.